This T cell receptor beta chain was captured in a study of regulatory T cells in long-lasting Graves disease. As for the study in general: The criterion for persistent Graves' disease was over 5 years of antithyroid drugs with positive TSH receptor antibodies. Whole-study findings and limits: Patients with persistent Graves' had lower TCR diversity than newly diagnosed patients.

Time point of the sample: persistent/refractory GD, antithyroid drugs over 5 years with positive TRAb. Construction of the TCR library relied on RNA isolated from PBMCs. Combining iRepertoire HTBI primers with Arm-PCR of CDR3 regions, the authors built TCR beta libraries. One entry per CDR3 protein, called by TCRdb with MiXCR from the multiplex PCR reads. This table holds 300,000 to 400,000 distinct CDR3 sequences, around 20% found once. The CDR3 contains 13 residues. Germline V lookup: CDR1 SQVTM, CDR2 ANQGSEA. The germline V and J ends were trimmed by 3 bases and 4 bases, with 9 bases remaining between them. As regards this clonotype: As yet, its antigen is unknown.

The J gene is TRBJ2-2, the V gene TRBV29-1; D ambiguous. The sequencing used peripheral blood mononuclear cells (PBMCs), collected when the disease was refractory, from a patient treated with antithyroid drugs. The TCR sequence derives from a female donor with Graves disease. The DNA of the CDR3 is TGCAGCGTTGACCTCCGATTCACCGGGGAGCTGTTTTTT. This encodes CSVDLRFTGELFF.